Listed here are 5 T cell receptor beta chains from one sample, sequenced in a study of CD8+ T cells in alopecia areata (dated by TCRdb to about 2018). Receptor amplification or capture employed the immunoSEQ multiplex PCR assay. To provide template for TCR sequencing, every sample had RNA extracted and reverse transcribed into cDNA. The immuneACCESS repertoire file appears here via TCRdb, limited to in-frame rearrangements. These files lack a portion of the clones; in checked studies, under half of the deficit traces to unresolved V genes, and the cause of the others is not known. The sample table lists about 260,000 clones, about three fifths of them with a count of one. The leading ten clones occupy 0.93% of the sample. In the paper's terms, the treatment or condition label means: oral pan-JAK inhibitor, 5-10 mg twice daily. The sample consisted of CD4+ T cells sorted from blood, taken around week 54, from a patient treated with tofacitinib. These receptors came from a human donor with alopecia areata.

V is TRBV27 and J is TRBJ2-6, with D hard to call. In germline, CDR1 is MNHEY, CDR2 SMNVEV (reference sequence). V was trimmed by 5 bases and J by 0 bases, leaving 8 bases between them. This CDR3 has 15 amino acids. CDR3 in amino acids: CASSTRSSGANVLTF. As DNA, the CDR3 is TGTGCCAGCAGTACCCGGAGCTCTGGGGCCAACGTCCTGACTTTC.

This chain links TRBV29-1 with TRBJ2-1; TRBD2 agrees at 11 bases. Germline loops: CDR1 SQVTM, CDR2 ANQGSEA. The CDR3 totals 12 residues. V lost 7 bases to trimming and J lost 16 bases; unmatched junction nucleotides: 12. CDR3: CSAHSGGAVGFF. CDR3 bases: TGCAGCGCCCATAGCGGGGGGGCGGTTGGATTCTTC.

V and J are TRBV7-2 and TRBJ2-3; TRBD2 matches at 7 bases. The length of the CDR3 is 14 residues. J gave up 6 bases and V 6 bases, and 9 bases lay outside the gene matches. Germline V gene lookup returns CDR1 SGHTA and CDR2 FQGNSA. CDR3 sequence (DNA): TGTGCCAGCAGGTCACTAGCGTCGGTCGATACGCAGTATTTT. It specifies CASRSLASVDTQYF.

V and J are TRBV5-4 and TRBJ2-7; no clear D. The CDR3 loop spans 13 amino acids. V lost 0 bases to trimming and J lost 0 bases, with 4 bases between them. Per the germline V gene, CDR1 is SGHNT and CDR2 is YYREEE (reference sequence). CDR3 nucleotides: TGTGCCAGCAGCTTGGACACCTCCTACGAGCAGTACTTC. Encoded protein: CASSLDTSYEQYF.

The chain combines TRBV29-1 with TRBJ2-7, with TRBD1 matching 8 bases. V shed 4 bases, J shed 2 bases, and the junction held 7 bases outside the gene matches. The CDR3 is made up of 14 amino acids. CDR1 SQVTM and CDR2 ANQGSEA come from the germline V gene. In DNA, the CDR3 is TGCAGCGTTGGGCCGGTGACAGGGGCCTACGAGCAGTACTTC. As protein: CSVGPVTGAYEQYF.